This entry is about one TCR beta chain. This clone has just a few counts. No cognate antigen has been identified for it. There are no base qualities to consult, and no much larger clone falls within one base. The DNeasy Blood and Tissue Kit was used to extract about 1.7-3.1 ug of genomic DNA from umbilical cord blood or frozen pancreas. On the immunoSEQ human TCRbeta survey platform, a two-step multiplex PCR amplified and barcoded the TCRbeta CDR3 regions. Libraries were sequenced on Illumina instruments, with IgH sequenced in parallel from the same samples. In the paper's pipeline: Raw reads were filtered against IMGT V, D, J definitions and were binned using a nearest-neighbor algorithm so that PCR and sequencing errors were removed. Clones were defined as identical nucleotide sequences, and differential abundance between tissues was assessed by per-clone Fisher exact tests with a pFDR threshold of p<0.01. Clones with frequencies too low for statistical inference were excluded by a minimum inclusion filter of 10 in either sample. The immunoSEQ Analyzer was used for pairwise clonal comparisons, and IMGT tools were used to assess gene family usage. In TCRdb, the immuneACCESS table is reduced to in-frame sequences with V and J assigned. These tables do not hold every clone; where another copy was compared, an unresolved V gene accounts for under half, and the others remain unexplained. The D gene and trimming were derived from the DNA, and the V and J assignments and clone size from that table. The sample table holds just over 45,000 clones, of which approximately 80% were seen once. About 0.41% of the sample lies in the top ten.

The entry originates in a study of fetal regulatory T cell absence and autoimmunity (dated by TCRdb to 2016 to 2017). About the investigation overall: The IPEX patients showed exocrine pancreas autoimmunity in the absence of clinical diabetes. Paper-wide results and their limitations: Cord blood and pancreas had broadly similar TRB gene family usage, which resembled published neonatal and adult repertoires. Significant oligoclonal enrichment of the TCR compartment was observed in pancreas versus cord blood, with some top clones enriched more than 85-fold. The oligoclonal enrichment was interpreted as support for antigen-driven autoimmunity in the pancreas before birth in IPEX syndrome.

The CDR3 contains 16 residues, cysteine and phenylalanine counted. Just the 48-base CDR3 DNA is kept, in frame starting at base 1. CDR1 LNHDA and CDR2 SQIVND were looked up in the germline V gene (reference sequence). The trim is 1 base for V and 3 bases for J, with a gap of 15 bases between the germline ends. The chain joins TRBV19 to TRBJ1-1; the D gene assignment is ambiguous. The sequencing sample was made of cord blood. This sequence was found in a newborn boy with IPEX syndrome. The CDR3 loop reads CASSIAGRTSYTEAFF. The sequenced DNA is TGTGCCAGTAGTATAGCCGGGAGGACCTCGTACACTGAAGCTTTCTTT.